The T cell receptor (beta chain) described here comes from a study of blood T cell repertoires in COVID-19. Per the authors' pipeline: Researchers report that nucleated cell counts were estimated from reference gene primer amplification. Repertoires were generated with immunoSEQ multiplex PCR, while TCRdb's copy carries only in-frame clones and drops some. V, J and clone size are those of that table, while D and trimming were read from the DNA. The sample records around 370,000 clones, approximately 87% being singletons. Between the trimmed V and J ends, which lost 5 bases and 0 bases, there was a span of 11 bases. The CDR3 runs to 14 residues. CDR1 and CDR2 (germline): SGHTA, FQGNSA.

The chain employs TRBV7-2 and TRBJ2-7; tentatively, D is TRBD2 (6 bases). The TCR originated in a woman aged 45-59 years with COVID-19, enrolled during active disease. Material for sequencing was peripheral blood. The CDR3 nucleotides are TGTGCCAGCAGCGTGTCCGGGAGCTCCTACGAGCAGTACTTC. Translating it yields CASSVSGSSYEQYF.